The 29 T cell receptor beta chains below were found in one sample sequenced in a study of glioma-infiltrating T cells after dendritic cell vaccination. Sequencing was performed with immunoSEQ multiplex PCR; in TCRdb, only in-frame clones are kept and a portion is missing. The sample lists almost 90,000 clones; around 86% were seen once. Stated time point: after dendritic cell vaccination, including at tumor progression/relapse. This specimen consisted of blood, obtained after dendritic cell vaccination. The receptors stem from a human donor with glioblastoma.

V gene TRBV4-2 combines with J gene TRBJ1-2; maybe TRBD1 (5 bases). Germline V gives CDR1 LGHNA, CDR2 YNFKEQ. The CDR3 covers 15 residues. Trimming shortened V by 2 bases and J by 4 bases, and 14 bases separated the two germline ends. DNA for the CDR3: TGTGCCAGCAGCCAAACCAGGCAGGGTGGCTATGGCTACACCTTC. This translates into CASSQTRQGGYGYTF.

This chain's CDR3 is CASSQDRQTQNGYTF. CDR3 bases: TGCGCCAGCAGCCAAGATCGACAGACCCAAAATGGCTACACCTTC. The chain links TRBV4-3 to TRBJ1-2; tentatively, D is TRBD1 (5 bases). The V gene's germline CDR1 is LGHNA and CDR2 YSLEER. Trimming left V 0 bases short and J 6 bases short, with 14 bases between. The CDR3 sequence is 15 residues long.

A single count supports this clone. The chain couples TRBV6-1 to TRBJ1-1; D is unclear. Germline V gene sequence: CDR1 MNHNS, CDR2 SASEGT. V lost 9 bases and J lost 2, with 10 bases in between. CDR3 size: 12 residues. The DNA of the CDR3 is TGTGCCAGTCACAGTGCCAACACTGAAGCTTTCTTT. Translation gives CASHSANTEAFF.

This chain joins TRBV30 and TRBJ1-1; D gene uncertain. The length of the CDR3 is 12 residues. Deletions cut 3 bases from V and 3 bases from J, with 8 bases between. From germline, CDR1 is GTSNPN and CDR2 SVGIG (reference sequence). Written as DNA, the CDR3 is TGTGCCTGGAGGGGAGGGTACACTGAAGCTTTCTTT. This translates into CAWRGGYTEAFF.

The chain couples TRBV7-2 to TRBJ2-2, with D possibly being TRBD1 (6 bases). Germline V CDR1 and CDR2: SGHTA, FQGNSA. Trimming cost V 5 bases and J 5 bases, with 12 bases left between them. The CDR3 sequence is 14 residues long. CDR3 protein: CASSLRGYTGELFF. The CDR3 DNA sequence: TGTGCCAGCAGCCTCAGGGGTTATACCGGGGAGCTGTTTTTT.

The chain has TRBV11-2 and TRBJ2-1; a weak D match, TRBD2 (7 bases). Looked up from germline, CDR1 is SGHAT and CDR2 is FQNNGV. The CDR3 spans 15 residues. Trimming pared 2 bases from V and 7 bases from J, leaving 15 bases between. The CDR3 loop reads CASSLLRGAGNEQFF. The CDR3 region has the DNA TGTGCCAGCAGCTTACTTCGGGGGGCTGGAAATGAGCAGTTCTTC.

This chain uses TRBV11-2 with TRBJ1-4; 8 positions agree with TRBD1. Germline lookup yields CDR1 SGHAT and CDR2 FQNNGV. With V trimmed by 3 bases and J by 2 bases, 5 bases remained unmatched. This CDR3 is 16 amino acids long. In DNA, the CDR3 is TGTGCCAGCAGCTTCGGACAGGGAGTGACTAATGAAAAACTGTTTTTT. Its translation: CASSFGQGVTNEKLFF.

The CDR3 nucleotides read TGTGCCTGGAGGAGAGGAACACCCCGGGCCAGGGGCTCCTACAATGAGCAGTTCTTC. Encoded protein: CAWRRGTPRARGSYNEQFF. The chain carries TRBV30 and TRBJ2-1; weak D call: TRBD1 (6 bases). Germline V lookup: CDR1 GTSNPN, CDR2 SVGIG (reference sequence). V gave up 3 bases and J gave up 0 bases, with 24 bases separating them. There are 19 residues in the CDR3.

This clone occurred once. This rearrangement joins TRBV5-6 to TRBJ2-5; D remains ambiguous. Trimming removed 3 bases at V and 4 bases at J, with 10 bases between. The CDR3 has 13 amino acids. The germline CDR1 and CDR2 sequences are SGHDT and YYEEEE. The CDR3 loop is CASSSINGETQYF. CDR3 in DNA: TGTGCCAGCAGCTCGATAAACGGAGAGACCCAGTACTTC.

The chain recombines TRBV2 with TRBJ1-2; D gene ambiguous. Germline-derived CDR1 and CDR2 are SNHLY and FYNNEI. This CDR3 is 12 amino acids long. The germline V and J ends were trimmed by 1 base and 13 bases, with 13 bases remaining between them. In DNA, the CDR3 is TGTGCCAGCAGTGAAGATCCCGGAGATTGCACCTTC. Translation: CASSEDPGDCTF. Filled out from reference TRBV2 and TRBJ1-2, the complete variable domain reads EPEVTQTPSHQVTQMGQEVILRCVPISNHLYFYWYRQILGQKVEFLVSFYNNEISEKSEIFDDQFSVERPDGSNFTLKIRSTKLEDSAMYFCASSEDPGDCTFGSGTRLTVV.

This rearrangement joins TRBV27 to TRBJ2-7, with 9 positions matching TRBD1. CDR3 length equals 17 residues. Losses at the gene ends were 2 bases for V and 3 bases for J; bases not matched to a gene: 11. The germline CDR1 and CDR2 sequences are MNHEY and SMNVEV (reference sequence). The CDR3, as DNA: TGTGCCAGCAGTTTACGGGACAGGGCGACAGAGGGCTACGAGCAGTACTTC. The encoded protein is CASSLRDRATEGYEQYF.

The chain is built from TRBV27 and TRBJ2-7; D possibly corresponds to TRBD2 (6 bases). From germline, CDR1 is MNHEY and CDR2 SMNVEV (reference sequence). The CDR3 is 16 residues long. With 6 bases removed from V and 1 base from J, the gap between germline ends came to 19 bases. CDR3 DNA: TGTGCCAGCAGCAACAACGCCGGGACTGCATCCTACGAGCAGTACTTC. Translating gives CASSNNAGTASYEQYF.

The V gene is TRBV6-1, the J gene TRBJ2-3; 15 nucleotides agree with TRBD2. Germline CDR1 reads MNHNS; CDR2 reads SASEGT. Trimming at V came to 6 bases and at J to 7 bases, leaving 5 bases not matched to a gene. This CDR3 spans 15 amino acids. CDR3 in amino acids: CASRGGLAGGNTQYF. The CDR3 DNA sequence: TGTGCCAGCAGGGGTGGACTAGCGGGGGGGAATACGCAGTATTTT.

Here the CDR3 reads CASSYYRDYEQYF. In DNA form, the CDR3 reads TGTGCCAGCAGTTACTACAGGGACTACGAGCAGTACTTC. The chain employs TRBV6-5 and TRBJ2-7; weak D call: TRBD1 (6 bases). V was cut by 1 base and J by 3 bases, with 7 bases left in between. The CDR3 extends over 13 amino acids. CDR1 MNHEY and CDR2 SVGAGI come from the germline V gene.

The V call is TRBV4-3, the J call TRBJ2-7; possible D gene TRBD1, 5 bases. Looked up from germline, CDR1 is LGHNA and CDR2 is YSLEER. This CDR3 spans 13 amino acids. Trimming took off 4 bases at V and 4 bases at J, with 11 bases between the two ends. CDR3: CASSLDRQYEQYF. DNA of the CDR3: TGCGCCAGCAGCCTAGACAGACAGTACGAGCAGTACTTC.

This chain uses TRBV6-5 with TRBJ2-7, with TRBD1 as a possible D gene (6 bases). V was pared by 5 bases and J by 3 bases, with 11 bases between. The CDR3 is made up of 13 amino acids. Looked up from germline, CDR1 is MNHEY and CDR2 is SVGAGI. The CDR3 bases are TGTGCCAGCAGTCGGACAGACTTCTACGAGCAGTACTTC. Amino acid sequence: CASSRTDFYEQYF.

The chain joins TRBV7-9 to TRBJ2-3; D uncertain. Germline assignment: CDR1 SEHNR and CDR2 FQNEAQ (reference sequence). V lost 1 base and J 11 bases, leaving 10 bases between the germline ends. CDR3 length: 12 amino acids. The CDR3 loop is CASSLEAVGQYF. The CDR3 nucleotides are TGTGCCAGCAGCTTAGAGGCGGTGGGGCAGTATTTT.

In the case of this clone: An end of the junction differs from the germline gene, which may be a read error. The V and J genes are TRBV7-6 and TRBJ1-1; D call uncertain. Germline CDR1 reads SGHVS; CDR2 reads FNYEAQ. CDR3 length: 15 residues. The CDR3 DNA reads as TGTGCCGGCAGCCTTACCACAGATTTGAACACTGAAGCTTTCTTT. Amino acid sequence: CAGSLTTDLNTEAFF.

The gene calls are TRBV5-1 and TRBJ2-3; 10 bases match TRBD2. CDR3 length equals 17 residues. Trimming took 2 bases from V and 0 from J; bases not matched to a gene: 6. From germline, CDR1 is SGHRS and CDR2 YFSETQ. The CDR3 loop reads CASSFNGLAASTDTQYF. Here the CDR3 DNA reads TGCGCCAGCAGCTTTAACGGACTAGCGGCTAGCACAGATACGCAGTATTTT. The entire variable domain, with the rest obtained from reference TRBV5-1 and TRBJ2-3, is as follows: KAGVTQTPRYLIKTRGQQVTLSCSPISGHRSVSWYQQTPGQGLQFLFEYFSETQRNKGNFPGRFSGRQFSNSRSEMNVSTLELGDSALYLCASSFNGLAASTDTQYFGPGTRLTVL.

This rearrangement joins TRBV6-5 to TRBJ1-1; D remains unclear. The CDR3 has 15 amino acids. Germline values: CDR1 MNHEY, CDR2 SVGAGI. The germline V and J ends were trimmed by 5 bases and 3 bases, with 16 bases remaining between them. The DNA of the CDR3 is TGTGCCAGCAGTCCCACGGGATTAACGGACACTGAAGCTTTCTTT. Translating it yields CASSPTGLTDTEAFF.

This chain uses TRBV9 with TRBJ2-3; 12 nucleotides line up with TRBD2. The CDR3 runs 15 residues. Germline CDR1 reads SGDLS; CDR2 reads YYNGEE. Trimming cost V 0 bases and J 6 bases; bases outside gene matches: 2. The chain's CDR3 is CASSVALAGGDTQYF. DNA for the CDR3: TGTGCCAGCAGCGTAGCTCTAGCGGGGGGGGATACGCAGTATTTT. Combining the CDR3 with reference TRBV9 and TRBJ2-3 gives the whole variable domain DSGVTQTPKHLITATGQRVTLRCSPRSGDLSVYWYQQSLDQGLQFLIQYYNGEERAKGNILERFSAQQFPDLHSELNLSSLELGDSALYFCASSVALAGGDTQYFGPGTRLTVL.

CDR3 sequence (DNA): TGTGCCAGCCAGGGGGAAATGGATTCACCCCTCCACTTT. It specifies CASQGEMDSPLHF. J is TRBJ1-6 and V is TRBV6-1; 7 nucleotides align to TRBD1. The CDR3 totals 13 residues. The V gene's germline CDR1 is MNHNS and CDR2 SASEGT. The trim removed 8 bases at V and 8 bases at J, leaving 6 bases unmatched.

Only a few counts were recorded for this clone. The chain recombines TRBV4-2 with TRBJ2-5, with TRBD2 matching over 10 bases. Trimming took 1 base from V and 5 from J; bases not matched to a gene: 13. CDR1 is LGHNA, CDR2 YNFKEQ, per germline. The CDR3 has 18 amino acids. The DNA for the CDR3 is TGTGCCAGCAGCCAAGTGGGGGCTAGCGGGGGAGGTGTTGAGACCCAGTACTTC. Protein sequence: CASSQVGASGGGVETQYF.

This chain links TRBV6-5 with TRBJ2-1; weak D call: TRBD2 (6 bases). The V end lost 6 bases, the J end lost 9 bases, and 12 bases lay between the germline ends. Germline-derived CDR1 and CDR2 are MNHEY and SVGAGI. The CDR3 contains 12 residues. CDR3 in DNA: TGTGCCAGCAGCTCTACTAGCCCTGAGCAGTTCTTC. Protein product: CASSSTSPEQFF.

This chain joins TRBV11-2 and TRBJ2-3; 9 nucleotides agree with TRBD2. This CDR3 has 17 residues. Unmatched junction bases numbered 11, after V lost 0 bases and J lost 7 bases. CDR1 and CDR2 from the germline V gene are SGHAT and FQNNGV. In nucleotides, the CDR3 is TGTGCCAGCAGCTTAGAGTCTAGCGGGGCTGTCGGGCATACGCAGTATTTT. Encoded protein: CASSLESSGAVGHTQYF.

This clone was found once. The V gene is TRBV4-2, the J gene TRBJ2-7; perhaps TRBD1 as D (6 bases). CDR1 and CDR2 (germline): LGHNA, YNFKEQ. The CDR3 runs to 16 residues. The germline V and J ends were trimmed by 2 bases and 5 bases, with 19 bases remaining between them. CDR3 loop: CASSQRTAGANDEQYF. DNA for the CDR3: TGTGCCAGCAGCCAACGTACAGCAGGGGCAAACGACGAGCAGTACTTC.

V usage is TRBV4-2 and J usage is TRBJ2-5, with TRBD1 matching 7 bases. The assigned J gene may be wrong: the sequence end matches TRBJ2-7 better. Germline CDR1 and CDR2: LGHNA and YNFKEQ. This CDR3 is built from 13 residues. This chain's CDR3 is CASSLGQYSEQYF. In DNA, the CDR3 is TGTGCCAGCAGCCTGGGACAGTATAGCGAGCAGTACTTC.

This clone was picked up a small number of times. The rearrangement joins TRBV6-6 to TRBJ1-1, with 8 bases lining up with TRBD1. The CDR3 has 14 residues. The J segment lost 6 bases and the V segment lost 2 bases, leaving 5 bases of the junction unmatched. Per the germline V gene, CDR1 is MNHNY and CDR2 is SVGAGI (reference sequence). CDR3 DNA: TGTGCCAGCAGTTACGCACAGGGGGGCCCTGAAGCTTTCTTT. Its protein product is CASSYAQGGPEAFF.

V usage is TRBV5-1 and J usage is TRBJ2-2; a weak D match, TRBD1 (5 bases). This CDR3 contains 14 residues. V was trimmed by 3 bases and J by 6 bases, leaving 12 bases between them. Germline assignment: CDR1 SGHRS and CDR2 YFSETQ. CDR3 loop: CASSSDIFAGELFF. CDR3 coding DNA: TGCGCCAGCAGCTCGGACATTTTCGCCGGGGAGCTGTTTTTT.